A single sample is the source of the 20 T cell receptor beta chains below, sequenced in a study of CD8 T cells in ankylosing spondylitis. TCRdb independently ran MiXCR on the 5' RACE reads; one entry per CDR3 protein. The sample includes a few hundred thousand distinct CDR3 sequences, approximately 10% seen only once; the top ten take about 10%. Sequenced: blood, either unsorted or a sorted T cell fraction (not recorded which). The receptors were sampled from a female donor with ankylosing spondylitis or in good health (not recorded which).

A few counts support this clonotype. The chain couples TRBV3-1 to TRBJ1-1; no firm D call. Trimming left V 1 base short and J 3 bases short, with 12 bases between. The CDR3 spans 15 residues. Germline values: CDR1 LGHDT, CDR2 YNNKEL (reference sequence). DNA for the CDR3: TGTGCCAGCAGCCAAGGTCAGACTCCTTACACTGAAGCTTTCTTT. Its translation: CASSQGQTPYTEAFF.

A note on this clonotype: A much larger clone differs from this one at a single base, so this may be a read error. This chain joins TRBV5-6 and TRBJ1-2; perhaps TRBD1 as D (5 bases). Trimming pared 3 bases from V and 8 bases from J, leaving 11 bases between. The CDR3 runs to 12 residues. Germline V gene lookup returns CDR1 SGHDT and CDR2 YYEEEE. CDR3 loop: CASSSGFGGYTF. As DNA, the CDR3 is TGTGCCAGCAGCTCAGGGTTTGGGGGCTACACCTTC. Drawing the rest from reference TRBV5-6 and TRBJ1-2, the complete variable domain is DAGVTQSPTHLIKTRGQQVTLRCSPKSGHDTVSWYQQALGQGPQFIFQYYEEEERQRGNFPDRFSGHQFPNYSSELNVNALLLGDSALYLCASSSGFGGYTFGSGTRLTVV.

This clonotype appeared many times. The chain employs TRBV27 and TRBJ1-2, with D perhaps matching TRBD1 (6 bases). The CDR3 spans 15 residues. Trimming cost V 8 bases and J 7 bases, with 23 bases left between them. Germline loops: CDR1 MNHEY, CDR2 SMNVEV (reference sequence). The CDR3 nucleotides are TGTGCCAGCTCGAGATCGGCCAGGGGTCGAGGTGGCTACACCTTC. Protein product: CASSRSARGRGGYTF.

Ten or more counts support this clonotype. V usage is TRBV20-1 and J usage is TRBJ1-1, with unresolved D. The ends were cut back, 7 bases at V and 5 bases at J, with 8 bases in the middle. CDR3 length: 10 amino acids. Germline CDR1 reads DFQATT; CDR2 reads SNEGSKA (reference sequence). This CDR3 is CSVGRTEAFF. The CDR3 region has the DNA TGCAGTGTTGGGAGGACTGAAGCTTTCTTT.

This clonotype has ten or more counts. V is TRBV7-9 and J is TRBJ1-2; D is unclear. The CDR3 is 12 residues long. From germline, CDR1 is SEHNR and CDR2 FQNEAQ (reference sequence). V was trimmed by 0 bases and J by 6 bases, leaving 5 bases between them. CDR3 bases: TGTGCCAGCAGCTTAGCCGGACATGGCTACACCTTC. Its translation is CASSLAGHGYTF.

This clonotype came up many times. The chain joins TRBV20-1 to TRBJ2-3; a weak D match, TRBD2 (6 bases). This CDR3 has 12 amino acids. Trimming removed 5 bases at V and 8 bases at J, with 14 bases between. Germline CDR1 reads DFQATT; CDR2 reads SNEGSKA (reference sequence). CDR3 protein: CSAPPGEGTQYF. In DNA form, the CDR3 reads TGCAGTGCTCCTCCGGGGGAAGGTACGCAGTATTTT.

Many counts were recorded for this clonotype. This rearrangement joins TRBV20-1 to TRBJ1-1; 9 bases are a match to TRBD1. The CDR3 runs 15 residues. From germline, CDR1 is DFQATT and CDR2 SNEGSKA (reference sequence). V trimming: 3 bases; J trimming: 1 base; junction bases outside the gene matches: 6. The CDR3 DNA reads TGCAGTGCTAGGACCGGGACAGGGTCGAACACTGAAGCTTTCTTT. This encodes CSARTGTGSNTEAFF.

This clonotype was detected ten times or more. J is TRBJ2-7 and V is TRBV12-3 or TRBV12-4; no reliable D call. Trimming left V 0 bases short and J 4 bases short, with 13 bases between. CDR3 length: 15 amino acids. Here the CDR3 reads CASSLARLVGYEQYF. The CDR3 DNA is TGTGCCAGCAGTTTAGCCCGGCTAGTAGGGTACGAGCAGTACTTC.

The J gene is TRBJ2-1, the V gene TRBV20-1; 10 positions agree with TRBD2. Germline V gene lookup returns CDR1 DFQATT and CDR2 SNEGSKA (reference sequence). The CDR3 runs to 20 residues. Trimming removed 3 bases from V and 4 bases from J; junction bases left unmatched: 21. CDR3 bases: TGCAGTGCTAGGGCCCCGGGCTTAGCGGGAGGCCCTTCAAAGTACAATGAGCAGTTCTTC. Protein: CSARAPGLAGGPSKYNEQFF.

Ten or more counts support this clonotype. V usage is TRBV12-3 or TRBV12-4 and J usage is TRBJ1-5; 12 bases are shared with TRBD1. With 6 bases clipped from V and 0 bases from J, the junction kept 3 bases outside the gene matches. CDR3 length: 16 amino acids. Written as DNA, the CDR3 is TGTGCCAGCAGGGGACAGGGGGCGTTTAGCAATCAGCCCCAGCATTTT. Translated, it gives CASRGQGAFSNQPQHF.

This clonotype was counted many times. The V and J genes are TRBV6-2 or TRBV6-3 and TRBJ2-3; tentatively, D is TRBD2 (6 bases). Germline V gene lookup returns CDR1 MNHEY and CDR2 SVGEGT. The germline V and J ends were trimmed by 2 bases and 3 bases, with 27 bases remaining between them. This CDR3 contains 20 residues. The CDR3 here is CASSYPTYFTAGRRTDTQYF. CDR3 nucleotides: TGTGCCAGCAGTTACCCCACATACTTTACAGCGGGCAGAAGAACAGATACGCAGTATTTT.

This clonotype has ten or more counts. The rearrangement links TRBV6-1 to TRBJ1-5; 8 nucleotides line up with TRBD1. Germline CDR1 and CDR2: MNHNS and SASEGT. Trimming took 4 bases from V and 4 from J; bases not matched to a gene: 6. This CDR3 spans 15 amino acids. The CDR3 sequence: CASSAGTGRNQPQHF. CDR3 DNA: TGTGCCAGCAGTGCAGGGACAGGTAGAAATCAGCCCCAGCATTTT.

This clonotype was picked up many times. V and J are TRBV29-1 and TRBJ2-1; 10 positions match TRBD2. The CDR3 runs to 17 residues. V trimming: 6 bases; J trimming: 3 bases; junction bases outside the gene matches: 14. From germline, CDR1 is SQVTM and CDR2 ANQGSEA. CDR3 DNA sequence: TGCAGCGTAGAATTCGGGCGGACTAGCGGAGTCTACAATGAGCAGTTCTTC. It codes for CSVEFGRTSGVYNEQFF.

This clonotype was counted ten times or more. The rearrangement joins TRBV20-1 to TRBJ2-7, with 10 bases identical to TRBD2. V was pared by 0 bases and J by 4 bases, with 6 bases of the junction left unmatched. Germline assignment: CDR1 DFQATT and CDR2 SNEGSKA (reference sequence). This CDR3 spans 15 amino acids. The CDR3 DNA reads TGCAGTGCTAGAGATGCAGCGGGAGGGTCTTACGAGCAGTACTTC. Translated, it gives CSARDAAGGSYEQYF.

Ten or more counts support this clonotype. This chain links TRBV11-2 with TRBJ1-1, with D possibly matching TRBD1 (6 bases). The germline V gene encodes CDR1 SGHAT and CDR2 FQNNGV. CDR3 length: 14 amino acids. V lost 7 bases, J lost 8 bases, and 20 bases lay in between. DNA of the CDR3: TGTGCCAGCAACCTGGGGGGGCGAGTGCTAGAAGCTTTCTTT. This translates into CASNLGGRVLEAFF.

This clonotype was observed a few times. V usage is TRBV20-1 and J usage is TRBJ1-4; D unclear. CDR1 DFQATT and CDR2 SNEGSKA come from the germline V gene (reference sequence). This CDR3 region has 13 residues. Trimming pared 1 base from V and 5 bases from J, leaving 8 bases between. Written as DNA, the CDR3 is TGCAGTGCTAGAGGTTCCCTAAATGAAAAACTGTTTTTT. Protein: CSARGSLNEKLFF.

The sample holds a few counts of this clonotype. CDR3 sequence: CAIRPGQTNTIYF. CDR3 sequence (DNA): TGTGCCATCAGACCGGGACAGACAAACACCATATATTTT. This sequence joins TRBV10-3 and TRBJ1-3; TRBD1 matches 7 bases. The CDR3 runs to 13 residues. V trimming: 6 bases; J trimming: 6 bases; junction bases outside the gene matches: 5. CDR1 ENHRY and CDR2 SYGVKD come from the germline V gene.

The rearrangement links TRBV28 to TRBJ2-1, with D uncertain. The CDR3 extends over 12 amino acids. Germline CDR1 and CDR2: MDHEN and SYDVKM. The ends were cut back, 5 bases at V and 7 bases at J, with 9 bases in the middle. CDR3 sequence: CASSINSNEQFF. CDR3 in DNA: TGTGCCAGCAGTATCAACAGTAATGAGCAGTTCTTC. Variable domain in full (rest from reference TRBV28 and TRBJ2-1): DVKVTQSSRYLVKRTGEKVFLECVQDMDHENMFWYRQDPGLGLRLIYFSYDVKMKEKGDIPEGYSVSREKKERFSLILESASTNQTSMYLCASSINSNEQFFGPGTRLTVL.

This clonotype was recorded at least ten times. The V and J genes are TRBV28 and TRBJ1-3; 7 nucleotides match TRBD1. CDR3 length: 14 residues. Germline CDR1 reads MDHEN; CDR2 reads SYDVKM. V lost 8 bases and J lost 3; bases outside the gene matches: 7. The CDR3 bases are TGTGCCAGCCAGATCCAGGGGGGTGGAAACACCATATATTTT. Amino acid sequence: CASQIQGGGNTIYF.

This clonotype was counted ten times or more. The V and J genes are TRBV20-1 and TRBJ1-1; D unclear. This CDR3 contains 14 residues. The germline CDR1 and CDR2 sequences are DFQATT and SNEGSKA (reference sequence). Trimming took 1 base from V and 3 from J, leaving 12 bases between them. The CDR3 coding sequence is TGCAGTGCTAGAGTAAAGGACGAGGACACTGAAGCTTTCTTT. It yields the protein CSARVKDEDTEAFF.